The entry below describes one T cell receptor (beta chain). No antigen is known for it. This table comes from immunoSEQ multiplex PCR, and its TCRdb copy is limited to in-frame clones, with some not included. The sample carries thousands of clones, approximately 80% recorded once. This sample is drawn from a study of somatic mutations in cytotoxic T cells in rheumatoid arthritis. Study details: Collection of patient blood (30 ml EDTA) took place right after diagnosis, before any treatment. T-cell populations stained with V beta antibodies were in some cases flow-sorted at nearly 100% purity, including V beta1+ cells that were sequenced for TCRB. Study-wide points: With about 60 patients examined, several had a largest CD8+ clone exceeding 20% of CD8+ cells.

The CDR3 has 14 amino acids. Looked up from germline, CDR1 is MNHEY and CDR2 is SMNVEV (reference sequence). V dropped 3 bases and J dropped 4 bases, with 11 bases sitting between them. This chain joins TRBV27 and TRBJ2-3; maybe TRBD1 (6 bases). The clonotype originates from a man aged 40-50 years with rheumatoid arthritis. The starting material was CD8+ T cells sorted from blood, obtained at a follow-up visit. The CDR3 DNA follows: TGTGCCAGCAGTTTGGTTGGGGGCGCAGATACGCAGTATTTT. Protein: CASSLVGGADTQYF.